These T cell receptor beta chains were read from a single sample in a study of cytomegalovirus exposure and HLA in healthy donors. Clones were sequenced by immunoSEQ multiplex PCR, and TCRdb holds only the in-frame ones, with some missing. The sample shows 100,000 to 150,000 clones, approximately 75% of them seen only once. Sequencing input: PBMCs. The receptors here all came from a man in his fifties or sixties in good health and CMV-seropositive. The CDR3 runs from the conserved cysteine through the conserved F or W. Fields, in order: D gene, clone size, V gene, J gene, CDR3 DNA, CDR3 protein. A D gene is named only where the DNA matches it firmly. Only part of the rows carry a size: once, few, many, or a class if the clone is expanded.

NA	NA	TRBV5-1	TRBJ1-5	TGCGCCAGCAGTTCCGGGGGGGGTCAGCCCCAGCATTTT	CASSSGGGQPQHF
TRBD1	NA	TRBV14	TRBJ2-5	TGTGCCAGCAGTCGGACAGGGGGAGGCGGAGAGACCCAGTACTTC	CASSRTGGGGETQYF
TRBD1	NA	TRBV15	TRBJ1-2	TGTGCCACCAGCAGACCCCCAGAGGCAGGGGGCGACTATGGCTACACCTTC	CATSRPPEAGGDYGYTF
NA	NA	TRBV28	TRBJ1-5	TGTGCCAGCACCCCTGGGGCCTCTACAAATCAGCCCCAGCATTTT	CASTPGASTNQPQHF
TRBD1	few	TRBV6-5	TRBJ1-5	TGTGCCAGCAGCCTAGGACAGGTTGGGCCCCAGCATTTT	CASSLGQVGPQHF
TRBD1	NA	TRBV4-1	TRBJ2-3	TGCGCCAGCAGCCAAGCAACAGGGGGCACGCCCCGCACAGATACGCAGTATTTT	CASSQATGGTPRTDTQYF
NA	few	TRBV7-9	TRBJ1-1	TGTGCCAGCAGCCCGGCAGGAGGGCGTTATACTGAAGCTTTCTTT	CASSPAGGRYTEAFF
NA	NA	TRBV6-1	TRBJ1-1	TGTGCCAGCAGGGTAGGGAGGGGCCTGGTCACTGAAGCTTTCTTT	CASRVGRGLVTEAFF
NA	NA	TRBV11-2	TRBJ1-2	TGTGCCAGCAGCTTAATCTCCTCGGGCAGGACAGCTAACTATGGCTACACCTTC	CASSLISSGRTANYGYTF
NA	NA	TRBV6-5	TRBJ1-2	TGTGCCAGCAGTTACTCGTCAAGAGCAAACTATGGCTACACCTTC	CASSYSSRANYGYTF
TRBD1	NA	TRBV28	TRBJ2-7	TGTGCCAGCAGCCTGATGACAGGGGGCAAAGGAGAGCAGTACTTC	CASSLMTGGKGEQYF
NA	NA	TRBV28	TRBJ1-5	TGTGCCAGCAGTTTAGACGGGAGAAATCAGCCCCAGCATTTT	CASSLDGRNQPQHF
NA	NA	TRBV6-1	TRBJ1-1	TGTGCCAGCAGTGAGGACAGAAACACTGAAGCTTTCTTT	CASSEDRNTEAFF
NA	NA	TRBV10-2	TRBJ2-7	TGCGCCAGCAGTGAACAGGGTCGGTACGAGCAGTACTTC	CASSEQGRYEQYF
NA	once	TRBV7-9	TRBJ1-2	TGTGCCAGCAGCCGGAATAATTTGGGAGCTAACTATGGCTACACCTTC	CASSRNNLGANYGYTF
NA	NA	TRBV5-4	TRBJ1-1	TGTGCCAGCAGCTTGCTCCAGACTAGCGCTGAAGCTTTCTTT	CASSLLQTSAEAFF
NA	once	TRBV30	TRBJ2-7	TGTGCCTGGAGTGACAATACGAATTGGCAGTACTTC	CAWSDNTNWQYF
TRBD2	NA	TRBV2	TRBJ2-7	TGTGCCAGCAGGGGCGGACTAGCGAGTACCTACGAGCAGTACTTC	CASRGGLASTYEQYF
NA	NA	TRBV27	TRBJ1-6	TGTGCCAGCGCCCCTACCCCGTCCGGGGGGAATTCACCCCTCCACTTT	CASAPTPSGGNSPLHF
TRBD1	NA	TRBV6-6	TRBJ2-2	TGTGCCAGCCAAACCTCAGGGGGCAAGACCGGGGAGCTGTTTTTT	CASQTSGGKTGELFF
NA	once	TRBV6-5	TRBJ1-2	TGTGCCAGCAGTTACTCCAGGTATAACTATGGCTACACCTTC	CASSYSRYNYGYTF
TRBD1	NA	TRBV5-4	TRBJ1-6	TGTGCCAGCAGCCCGACAGGGGGCAACTATAATTCACCCCTCCACTTT	CASSPTGGNYNSPLHF
NA	NA	TRBV7-9	TRBJ2-1	TGTGCCAGCAGCTCCGAGCGGGTTGCCAATGAGCAGTTCTTC	CASSSERVANEQFF
NA	NA	TRBV6-5	TRBJ1-5	TGTGCCAGCGCCCCCGGGGGGCAGGCCAATCAGCCCCAGCATTTT	CASAPGGQANQPQHF
NA	NA	TRBV6-5	TRBJ1-5	TGTGCCAGCAGCCGCACTGCCAATCAGCCCCAGCATTTT	CASSRTANQPQHF
NA	NA	TRBV15	TRBJ1-6	TGTGCCACCAGCCGACGGGGGGGCGTCTATAATTCACCCCTCCACTTT	CATSRRGGVYNSPLHF
TRBD2	NA	TRBV4-3	TRBJ2-3	TGCGCCAGCAGCCTTTGGGCGAGCGGGGGAGGTACAGATACGCAGTATTTT	CASSLWASGGGTDTQYF
TRBD1	NA	TRBV11-2	TRBJ1-1	TGTGCCAGCAGCTTACGCCAACAGGGGAGGACTGAAGCTTTCTTT	CASSLRQQGRTEAFF
NA	many	TRBV18	TRBJ2-4	TGTGCCAGCTCACCTAATAGCGCAGGAACTCTAGCCAAAAACATTCAGTACTTC	CASSPNSAGTLAKNIQYF
NA	NA	TRBV6-5	TRBJ2-7	TGTGCCAGCAGTTACAGGGGCGGCCTCTACGAGCAGTACTTC	CASSYRGGLYEQYF
TRBD1	NA	TRBV2	TRBJ1-2	TGTGCCAGCAGTGGGACAGGGAACTATGGCTACACCTTC	CASSGTGNYGYTF
TRBD1	once	TRBV28	TRBJ1-5	TGTGCCAGCAGTTCCCTAAAGACCGGGACAGGGGTATTTGATCAGCCCCAGCATTTT	CASSSLKTGTGVFDQPQHF
TRBD1	NA	TRBV5-5	TRBJ2-1	TGTGCCAGCAGCTACCAGGACAGGGGGGCGGGGAATGAGCAGTTCTTC	CASSYQDRGAGNEQFF
NA	few	TRBV2	TRBJ2-1	TGTGCCAGCGCCCGGAGGCAGGGGAATTTTGTCGATGAGCAGTTCTTC	CASARRQGNFVDEQFF
TRBD1	few	TRBV28	TRBJ1-4	TGTGCCAGCAGTGAGGGGACAGGGGGTCGTGAAAAACTGTTTTTT	CASSEGTGGREKLFF
NA	NA	TRBV5-1	TRBJ1-1	TGCGCCAGCAGCTCACTCAGGGAAGGTACTGAAGCTTTCTTT	CASSSLREGTEAFF
NA	few	TRBV6-1	TRBJ2-3	TGTGCCAGCAGTGAGGGGCCCAGCACAGATACGCAGTATTTT	CASSEGPSTDTQYF
NA	NA	TRBV6-5	TRBJ2-3	TGTGCCAGCAGTCCAGGGCCTAGCACAGATACGCAGTATTTT	CASSPGPSTDTQYF
NA	NA	TRBV28	TRBJ2-7	TGTGCCAGCAGTCTACCCCGGACAAACGAGCAGTACTTC	CASSLPRTNEQYF
NA	NA	TRBV18	TRBJ1-1	TGTGCCAGCTCCGACAGTACTCCCGTGAACACTGAAGCTTTCTTT	CASSDSTPVNTEAFF
TRBD1	NA	TRBV19	TRBJ2-7	TGTGCCAGTTCGGGACAGGTTTACGAGCAGTACTTC	CASSGQVYEQYF
TRBD1	NA	TRBV20-1	TRBJ2-7	TGCAGTGCCAGGACAGGGATCGAGCAGTACTTC	CSARTGIEQYF
TRBD2	NA	TRBV4-2	TRBJ2-7	TGTGCCAGCAGCCAAACGGGACTAGCGGACTACGAGCAGTACTTC	CASSQTGLADYEQYF
NA	few	TRBV27	TRBJ1-1	TGTGCCAGCCGTGTGGAGGGTATGGGTAACACTGAAGCTTTCTTT	CASRVEGMGNTEAFF
TRBD1	NA	TRBV11-2	TRBJ2-7	TGTGCCAGCAGCCGCGTCTACAGGGGGAGCTCCTACGAGCAGTACTTC	CASSRVYRGSSYEQYF
TRBD1	once	TRBV10-1	TRBJ2-1	TGCGCCAGCAGTGAACTAGCAGGGGGCTCCGTTGAGCAGTTCTTC	CASSELAGGSVEQFF
TRBD2	NA	TRBV5-1	TRBJ2-1	TGCGCCAGCAGCACCCTGGGGGGGGTCTACAATGAGCAGTTCTTC	CASSTLGGVYNEQFF
TRBD1	NA	TRBV4-1	TRBJ1-5	TGCGCCAGCAGACGACAGGGGGCAGGCCAGCCCCAGCATTTT	CASRRQGAGQPQHF
NA	NA	TRBV6-1	TRBJ2-7	TGTGCCAGCAGTGACGGGAGTAACAAGCAGTACTTC	CASSDGSNKQYF
NA	NA	TRBV5-1	TRBJ2-7	TGCGCCAGCAGCTTGCAATTTCCCTACGAGCAGTACTTC	CASSLQFPYEQYF